The rows below give T cell receptor beta chains drawn from one sample of a study of cytomegalovirus exposure and HLA in healthy donors. Assay: immunoSEQ multiplex PCR; the TCRdb copy retains only in-frame clones and omits some. The sample yields under 150,000 clones, around 72% seen once. The sequenced sample was PBMCs. The receptors come from a woman aged 45 to 65 in good health and CMV-seropositive. CDR3s include the opening cysteine and the closing phenylalanine or tryptophan. D genes are given only for firm matches. Size is stated for part of the rows, as once, few or many counts, or as a class when the clone is expanded.

V	J	D	size	CDR3	DNA
TRBV6-5	TRBJ1-6	NA	NA	CASSYSHNSPLHF	TGTGCCAGCAGTTACAGCCATAATTCACCCCTCCACTTT
TRBV5-4	TRBJ1-2	TRBD1	few	CASSHPDRDNYGYTF	TGTGCCAGCAGCCACCCGGACAGGGATAACTATGGCTACACCTTC
TRBV11-2	TRBJ1-2	NA	NA	CASSLAGKVDGYTF	TGTGCCAGCAGCTTAGCAGGGAAGGTCGATGGCTACACCTTC
TRBV29-1	TRBJ2-7	NA	NA	CSVELTSYEQYF	TGCAGCGTTGAGTTGACTTCCTACGAGCAGTACTTC
TRBV9	TRBJ2-7	NA	NA	CASSGQLESYEQYF	TGTGCCAGCAGCGGACAGTTGGAGAGCTACGAGCAGTACTTC
TRBV5-4	TRBJ2-7	TRBD2	NA	CASSGSGIVRGEYF	TGTGCCAGCAGCGGTAGCGGGATCGTTAGGGGCGAATACTTC
TRBV11-2	TRBJ1-1	NA	NA	CASSSIGGDTEAFF	TGTGCCAGCAGCTCGATAGGGGGTGACACTGAAGCTTTCTTT
TRBV5-1	TRBJ1-1	TRBD1	NA	CASSYSLTGTMNTEAFF	TGCGCCAGCAGCTACTCTCTGACAGGGACAATGAACACTGAAGCTTTCTTT
TRBV27	TRBJ2-1	TRBD2	NA	CASRPGLAIFEQFF	TGTGCCAGCAGGCCGGGACTAGCGATTTTTGAGCAGTTCTTC
TRBV11-1	TRBJ2-1	TRBD2	NA	CASSLRTSGSINEQFF	TGTGCCAGCAGCTTAAGGACTAGCGGGAGCATCAATGAGCAGTTCTTC
TRBV7-9	TRBJ2-5	NA	NA	CASQILGGSETQYF	TGTGCCAGCCAAATACTAGGCGGTTCGGAGACCCAGTACTTC
TRBV11-2	TRBJ2-1	NA	NA	CASTISLYNEQFF	TGTGCCAGCACCATTAGCCTCTACAATGAGCAGTTCTTC
TRBV11-3	TRBJ1-1	NA	NA	CASSLSGNTEAFF	TGTGCCAGCAGCTTGTCAGGGAACACTGAAGCTTTCTTT
TRBV4-2	TRBJ2-1	TRBD2	few	CASSLLGAGGVYNEQFF	TGTGCCAGCAGCCTCCTCGGGGCGGGGGGGGTCTACAATGAGCAGTTCTTC
TRBV6-1	TRBJ2-7	TRBD1	NA	CASSDAHRGWEQYF	TGTGCCAGCAGTGATGCTCACAGGGGGTGGGAGCAGTACTTC
TRBV30	TRBJ2-7	TRBD2	NA	CAWAGAYEQYF	TGTGCTTGGGCGGGAGCCTACGAGCAGTACTTC
TRBV28	TRBJ2-7	TRBD1	NA	CAIDRGRPYEQYF	TGTGCCATCGACAGGGGGCGACCCTACGAGCAGTACTTC
TRBV25-1	TRBJ2-2	NA	NA	CASSDLGELFF	TGTGCCAGCAGTGATCTCGGGGAGCTGTTTTTT
TRBV7-2	TRBJ2-3	NA	NA	CASSLNLGPDTQYF	TGTGCCAGCAGCTTAAACCTAGGCCCAGATACGCAGTATTTT
TRBV5-1	TRBJ2-3	TRBD2	NA	CASSLRAGEEGDTQYF	TGCGCCAGCAGCTTGCGGGCGGGAGAGGAGGGAGATACGCAGTATTTT
TRBV29-1	TRBJ1-1	TRBD1	NA	CSVDRTGENTEAFF	TGCAGCGTTGACCGGACAGGGGAGAACACTGAAGCTTTCTTT
TRBV7-3	TRBJ2-7	TRBD2	NA	CASSLGLAGEQYF	TGTGCCAGCAGCCTGGGACTAGCGGGCGAGCAGTACTTC
TRBV7-3	TRBJ1-1	NA	NA	CASSLTRDTEAFF	TGTGCCAGCAGCTTAACACGGGACACTGAAGCTTTCTTT
TRBV5-1	TRBJ1-6	NA	NA	CASSLGQDNSPLHF	TGCGCCAGCAGCTTGGGGCAGGATAATTCACCCCTCCACTTT
TRBV2	TRBJ1-4	TRBD1	many	CASMSGGSDEKLFF	TGTGCCAGCATGTCAGGGGGCTCAGATGAAAAACTGTTTTTT
TRBV5-1	TRBJ1-4	NA	NA	CASSLDGTPYNEKLFF	TGCGCCAGCAGCTTGGACGGGACACCTTATAATGAAAAACTGTTTTTT
TRBV28	TRBJ2-1	NA	once	CASTPSDRLSYNEQFF	TGTGCCAGCACCCCCTCCGACAGGCTCTCCTACAATGAGCAGTTCTTC
TRBV5-5	TRBJ1-4	NA	few	CASSLGRGAKVGEKLFF	TGTGCCAGCAGCTTGGGCAGGGGCGCAAAGGTTGGGGAAAAACTGTTTTTT
TRBV9	TRBJ2-7	NA	NA	CASSPDSFYEQYF	TGTGCCAGCAGCCCCGACAGTTTCTACGAGCAGTACTTC
TRBV18	TRBJ1-1	NA	NA	CASSPGRNTEAFF	TGTGCCAGCTCACCGGGGCGGAACACTGAAGCTTTCTTT
TRBV5-4	TRBJ2-1	TRBD2	NA	CASRSPLAGVNYEQFF	TGTGCCAGCAGGTCACCCCTAGCGGGAGTGAATTATGAGCAGTTCTTC
TRBV7-8	TRBJ2-1	NA	NA	CASSPSTNYNEQFF	TGTGCCAGCAGCCCTTCGACAAACTACAATGAGCAGTTCTTC
TRBV5-6	TRBJ2-7	NA	NA	CASSLVGIGGHGEQYF	TGTGCCAGCAGCTTGGTTGGTATTGGGGGACACGGCGAGCAGTACTTC
TRBV23-1	TRBJ1-1	NA	NA	CASSPFYSLNTEAFF	TGCGCCAGCAGTCCCTTTTACAGCCTGAACACTGAAGCTTTCTTT
TRBV7-2	TRBJ2-7	TRBD1	few	CAIRTGPYEQYF	TGTGCCATTAGGACAGGCCCCTACGAGCAGTACTTC
TRBV21-1	TRBJ1-5	NA	NA	CASSKSGDLDQPQHF	TGTGCCAGCAGCAAATCGGGGGACTTGGATCAGCCCCAGCATTTT
TRBV5-1	TRBJ2-3	TRBD2	NA	CASSLVVAGVTDTQYF	TGCGCCAGCAGCTTGGTTGTCGCGGGGGTCACAGATACGCAGTATTTT
TRBV2	TRBJ2-2	TRBD2	NA	CASTPLGGLAGGGSGELFF	TGTGCCAGCACTCCCCTTGGGGGACTAGCGGGAGGTGGGTCCGGGGAGCTGTTTTTT
TRBV6-6	TRBJ1-5	TRBD1	NA	CASSFDRGGSNQPQHF	TGTGCCAGCAGTTTCGACAGGGGTGGTAGCAATCAGCCCCAGCATTTT
TRBV5-1	TRBJ1-2	NA	NA	CASSFSGEVYGYTF	TGCGCCAGCAGCTTCTCAGGGGAAGTTTATGGCTACACCTTC
TRBV10-2	TRBJ1-6	NA	NA	CASSKDSFSPLHF	TGCGCCAGTTCAAAGGACAGTTTTTCACCCCTCCACTTT
TRBV6-1	TRBJ1-5	TRBD1	NA	CASSELTGLNQPQHF	TGTGCCAGCAGTGAATTGACAGGGCTAAATCAGCCCCAGCATTTT
TRBV27	TRBJ2-1	TRBD2	NA	CASSLGSSGNSYNEQFF	TGTGCCAGCAGTTTAGGCTCTAGCGGGAACTCCTACAATGAGCAGTTCTTC
TRBV4-1	TRBJ2-5	NA	NA	CASSQLVQETQYF	TGCGCCAGCAGCCAATTAGTCCAAGAGACCCAGTACTTC
TRBV10-3	TRBJ1-2	NA	NA	CASSTGIYGYTF	TGTGCCTCTTCGACAGGCATCTATGGCTACACCTTC
TRBV7-3	TRBJ2-3	TRBD1	NA	CASSRGQGADTQYF	TGTGCCAGCAGCCGGGGACAGGGGGCAGATACGCAGTATTTT
TRBV1	TRBJ2-3	NA	once	CTSSHFRVSTDTQYF	TGCACCAGCAGCCATTTCAGGGTAAGCACAGATACGCAGTATTTT
TRBV13	TRBJ1-1	NA	NA	CASSSITGTGGTEAFF	TGTGCCAGCAGCTCTATAACGGGGACGGGAGGGACTGAAGCTTTCTTT
TRBV4-2	TRBJ2-1	TRBD1	NA	CASSPYQGAPYNEQFF	TGTGCCAGCAGCCCTTACCAGGGGGCCCCCTACAATGAGCAGTTCTTC
TRBV7-2	TRBJ2-6	NA	NA	CASSPYGSGLISGANVLTF	TGTGCCAGCAGCCCGTACGGATCGGGACTGATCTCTGGGGCCAACGTCCTGACTTTC